The 9 T cell receptor beta chains given below trace back to one sample, sequenced in a study of cytomegalovirus exposure and HLA in healthy donors. Amplification used 60 Vbeta primers and 13 Jbeta primers. The method was immunoSEQ multiplex PCR; TCRdb's version includes in-frame clones alone and lacks a portion of them. The repertoire table contains over 55,000 clones. The sequencing input was PBMCs. The origin of the receptors is a male donor in good health and CMV-seronegative.

The CDR3 is CSVALGEGANYGYTF. The CDR3 DNA follows: TGCAGCGTTGCCTTAGGTGAGGGAGCTAACTATGGCTACACCTTC. J is TRBJ1-2 and V is TRBV29-1; D is undetermined. The CDR3 contains 15 residues. Trimming took 4 bases from V and 0 from J, leaving 15 bases between them. CDR1 is SQVTM and CDR2 is ANQGSEA in the germline V gene.

V gene TRBV7-2 combines with J gene TRBJ1-2; 7 nucleotides align to TRBD1. Germline V gene lookup returns CDR1 SGHTA and CDR2 FQGNSA. Unmatched junction bases numbered 16, after V lost 5 bases and J lost 4 bases. The CDR3 contains 17 residues. The CDR3: CASSVTPGTEGSYGYTF. The CDR3 coding sequence is TGTGCCAGCAGCGTCACCCCCGGGACAGAGGGTAGCTATGGCTACACCTTC.

The V call is TRBV7-8, the J call TRBJ2-7; D unclear. V lost 5 bases, J lost 7 bases, and 15 bases lay in between. CDR1 and CDR2 (germline): SGHVS, FQNEAQ. The CDR3 is made up of 13 amino acids. Here the CDR3 reads CASSPGTAGEQYF. CDR3 nucleotide sequence: TGTGCCAGCAGCCCTGGCACCGCCGGGGAGCAGTACTTC.

The rearrangement uses TRBV6-5 and TRBJ1-5; D possibly corresponds to TRBD1 (6 bases). The CDR3 is 13 amino acids. Germline CDR1 MNHEY, CDR2 SVGAGI. V lost 6 bases and J 7 bases, leaving 13 bases between the germline ends. CDR3 in amino acids: CASSSTGIQPQHF. DNA of the CDR3: TGTGCCAGCAGCAGCACAGGGATACAGCCCCAGCATTTT.

The CDR3 coding sequence is TGCGCCAGCAGCTTGGGGGACAGGGATGGCGCCTATGGCTACACCTTC. Its protein is CASSLGDRDGAYGYTF. V is TRBV5-1 and J is TRBJ1-2, with 9 bases identical to TRBD1. CDR1 SGHRS and CDR2 YFSETQ come from the germline V gene. The CDR3 is 16 amino acids. V lost 0 bases, J lost 4 bases, and 7 bases stayed unmatched.

The chain has TRBV11-2 and TRBJ2-1, with 9 bases that match TRBD2. Germline V gene data show CDR1 as SGHAT and CDR2 as FQNNGV. CDR3 length: 16 residues. V shed 4 bases, J shed 5 bases, and the junction held 9 bases outside the gene matches. CDR3 nucleotide sequence: TGTGCCAGCAGCTATACGGCGGGGGGGGTCGACAATGAGCAGTTCTTC. Translating gives CASSYTAGGVDNEQFF.

The chain is built from TRBV7-6 and TRBJ2-2; 8 bases match TRBD2. The germline V gene has CDR1 SGHVS and CDR2 FNYEAQ. The CDR3 has 16 amino acids. V gave up 4 bases and J gave up 0 bases; unmatched junction bases: 4. CDR3 sequence reads: CASSYTRGANTGELFF. The CDR3 region has the DNA TGTGCCAGCAGCTACACGCGGGGGGCGAACACCGGGGAGCTGTTTTTT.

The J gene is TRBJ2-1, the V gene TRBV7-2, with 10 bases aligning to TRBD2. The CDR3 totals 15 residues. Germline V gene lookup returns CDR1 SGHTA and CDR2 FQGNSA. V lost 3 bases to trimming and J lost 5 bases; unmatched junction nucleotides: 4. CDR3 amino acids: CASSFLAGGDNEQFF. The CDR3 nucleotides read TGTGCCAGCAGCTTTTTAGCGGGGGGAGACAATGAGCAGTTCTTC.

J is TRBJ2-1 and V is TRBV7-3; 10 bases line up with TRBD1. Per germline, CDR1 SGHTA and CDR2 FQGTGA. J was trimmed by 5 bases and V by 5 bases; bases with no gene match: 12. The CDR3 sequence is 17 residues long. CDR3 in amino acids: CASSPNDGTGADNEQFF. In DNA, the CDR3 is TGTGCCAGCAGCCCGAACGATGGGACAGGGGCCGACAATGAGCAGTTCTTC.